These 8 T cell receptor beta chains share one sample of origin, sequenced in a study of blood T cell repertoires in COVID-19. TCRdb keeps only in-frame clones here, not all; method: immunoSEQ multiplex PCR. Of 150,000 to 200,000 clones listed, 81% are singletons. Input material: peripheral blood. These receptors all come from a man in his sixties with active or convalescent COVID-19.

The chain employs TRBV6-4 and TRBJ2-2, with TRBD1 matching over 10 bases. This CDR3 is 16 amino acids long. V was pared by 6 bases and J by 4 bases, with 8 bases of the junction left unmatched. Looked up from germline, CDR1 is MRHNA and CDR2 is SNTAGT. The CDR3 sequence is CASRPETGGGTGELFF. DNA of the CDR3: TGTGCCAGCAGACCTGAGACAGGGGGCGGCACCGGGGAGCTGTTTTTT.

V gene TRBV7-8 combines with J gene TRBJ1-3, with D possibly matching TRBD1 (5 bases). Trimming left V 2 bases short and J 5 bases short, with 22 bases between. The CDR3 contains 18 residues. Germline V gives CDR1 SGHVS, CDR2 FQNEAQ. CDR3 DNA: TGTGCCAGCAGCTTAAGCGCTCCGCTAGGGGCACTTAGAAACACCATATATTTT. Its translation: CASSLSAPLGALRNTIYF.

The chain links TRBV11-2 to TRBJ2-7; weak D call: TRBD2 (5 bases). V gave up 2 bases and J gave up 3 bases, with 8 bases separating them. The germline V gene has CDR1 SGHAT and CDR2 FQNNGV. The CDR3 covers 13 residues. DNA of the CDR3: TGTGCCAGCAGCTTAATTGAGGGCTACGAGCAGTACTTC. Its protein is CASSLIEGYEQYF. The full variable domain, with the rest looked up from reference TRBV11-2 and TRBJ2-7, is EAGVAQSPRYKIIEKRQSVAFWCNPISGHATLYWYQQILGQGPKLLIQFQNNGVVDDSQLPKDRFSAERLKGVDSTLKIQPAKLEDSAVYLCASSLIEGYEQYFGPGTRLTVT.

V usage is TRBV28 and J usage is TRBJ2-4; TRBD1 is a possible D gene (5 bases). V was cut by 1 base and J by 8 bases, with 15 bases left in between. CDR3 length: 15 amino acids. Germline CDR1 reads MDHEN; CDR2 reads SYDVKM. CDR3 sequence: CASSLSNSPGYIQYF. Written as DNA, the CDR3 is TGTGCCAGCAGTTTATCGAACAGTCCAGGGTACATTCAGTACTTC.

This chain joins TRBV6-5 and TRBJ2-1; D gene ambiguous. V lost 8 bases to trimming and J lost 3 bases, with 2 bases between them. This CDR3 region has 10 residues. Germline V gene data show CDR1 as MNHEY and CDR2 as SVGAGI. The CDR3 loop reads CASYYNEQFF. The CDR3 region has the DNA TGTGCCAGCTACTACAATGAGCAGTTCTTC.

A remark on this clone: The sample holds other DNA sequences that translate to the same CDR3. CDR3 DNA: TGCAGCGTTGAAACAGGGAGCTACGAGCAGTACTTC. This codes for CSVETGSYEQYF. This chain uses TRBV29-1 with TRBJ2-7; tentatively, D is TRBD1 (6 bases). Germline assignment: CDR1 SQVTM and CDR2 ANQGSEA. The CDR3 covers 12 residues. V was trimmed by 2 bases and J by 3 bases, leaving 8 bases between them.

The CDR3 sequence: CASSPGTGKSRGANVLTF. The CDR3 DNA follows: TGTGCCAGCAGCCCAGGGACAGGAAAATCGAGAGGGGCCAACGTCCTGACTTTC. This chain joins TRBV5-5 and TRBJ2-6, with 8 bases identical to TRBD1. CDR1 and CDR2 (germline): SGHKS, YYEKEE (reference sequence). V shed 4 bases, J shed 4 bases, and the junction held 13 bases outside the gene matches. The CDR3 is 18 amino acids.

This chain uses TRBV7-9 with TRBJ1-2, with D tentatively TRBD1 (6 bases). In germline, CDR1 is SEHNR, CDR2 FQNEAQ (reference sequence). V shed 2 bases and J shed 4 bases, with 8 bases lying between them. The CDR3 has 13 residues. CDR3 sequence: CASSLPDSYGYTF. As DNA, the CDR3 is TGTGCCAGCAGCTTACCGGACAGCTATGGCTACACCTTC.